The 25 T cell receptor beta chains presented below share a single source sample, sequenced in a study of Graves' ophthalmopathy and Graves' hyperthyroidism. RNA transcripts served as template for amplifying TCR beta CDR3 sequences. RT-PCR was first run with HTBI primers, then multiplex PCR in a second round. TCRdb re-derived calls from the multiplex PCR reads in MiXCR, one entry per CDR3 protein. The table has 900,000 to 1,200,000 distinct CDR3 sequences, about 40% seen once. Sequencing was carried out using peripheral blood or thyroid tissue (not recorded which). Source of these receptors: an adult man with Graves' hyperthyroidism.

The chain employs TRBV7-9 and TRBJ1-2; D might be TRBD1 (5 bases). The germline V and J ends were trimmed by 5 bases and 7 bases, with 17 bases remaining between them. The CDR3 extends over 14 amino acids. The germline V gene has CDR1 SEHNR and CDR2 FQNEAQ (reference sequence). The CDR3 protein is CASSRTGGVSGYTF. As DNA, the CDR3 is TGTGCCAGCAGCCGCACGGGGGGGGTCTCTGGCTACACCTTC.

The gene calls are TRBV3-1 and TRBJ1-1; a possible D gene is TRBD1 (5 bases). V shed 1 base and J shed 11 bases, with 17 bases lying between them. The CDR3 is 14 residues long. Per germline, CDR1 LGHDT and CDR2 YNNKEL (reference sequence). The CDR3 protein is CASSQGIGTRDAFF. CDR3 DNA: TGTGCCAGCAGCCAAGGCATAGGGACTAGGGACGCTTTCTTT.

This clonotype has more than one count but fewer than ten. The chain carries TRBV12-3 or TRBV12-4 and TRBJ2-2, with 10 nucleotides matching TRBD1. The CDR3 totals 15 residues. V was clipped by 5 bases and J by 6 bases; unmatched bases: 6. The CDR3 sequence is CASSQTGGEAGELFF. CDR3 bases: TGTGCCAGCAGTCAGACAGGGGGCGAAGCCGGGGAGCTGTTTTTT.

The chain couples TRBV7-9 to TRBJ1-6; D perhaps matches TRBD1 (6 bases). Germline V gene sequence: CDR1 SEHNR, CDR2 FQNEAQ (reference sequence). Between the trimmed V and J ends, which lost 6 bases and 6 bases, there was a span of 9 bases. The CDR3 runs to 13 residues. In nucleotides, the CDR3 is TGTGCCAGCAGTGGACAGTTTAATTCACCCCTCCACTTT. This sequence encodes CASSGQFNSPLHF.

Turning to this clonotype: One end of the junction fails to match germline, which may point to a read error. The genes are TRBV6-5 and TRBJ2-1; a possible D gene is TRBD2 (6 bases). The CDR3 is made up of 9 amino acids. CDR1 and CDR2 (germline): MNHEY, SVGAGI. The DNA of the CDR3 is TGTGCCATCAGTGAGGCCGGGGGCTTC. Its translation: CAISEAGGF.

This chain uses TRBV6-1 with TRBJ2-6, with TRBD1 identical over 11 bases. This CDR3 has 19 amino acids. Losses at the gene ends were 2 bases for V and 0 bases for J; bases not matched to a gene: 6. Germline loops: CDR1 MNHNS, CDR2 SASEGT. CDR3 DNA sequence: TGTGCCAGCAGTGAAACCGGGACAGGGGGTCCCTCTGGGGCCAACGTCCTGACTTTC. This gives the protein CASSETGTGGPSGANVLTF.

The V gene is TRBV10-3, the J gene TRBJ2-1; the D gene is possibly TRBD2 (5 bases). V lost 7 bases and J lost 6, with 13 bases in between. CDR1 and CDR2 from the germline V gene are ENHRY and SYGVKD. The CDR3 extends over 13 amino acids. DNA of the CDR3: TGTGCCATCACTAGCCCAGAACGCAATGAGCAGTTCTTC. It codes for CAITSPERNEQFF.

The rearrangement joins TRBV6-2 or TRBV6-3 to TRBJ2-7, with 11 bases that match TRBD1. The V segment lost 7 bases and the J segment 9 bases; nucleotides outside the gene matches: 5. Germline CDR1 and CDR2: MNHEY and SVGEGT. This CDR3 has 12 residues. The CDR3 loop reads CASMPGTGGQYF. CDR3 nucleotide sequence: TGTGCCAGCATGCCCGGGACAGGGGGGCAGTACTTC.

This clonotype was detected only a few times. The chain combines TRBV20-1 with TRBJ2-7, with 9 bases matching TRBD1. This CDR3 region has 14 residues. Germline CDR1 DFQATT, CDR2 SNEGSKA (reference sequence). Unmatched junction bases numbered 4, after V lost 1 base and J lost 3 bases. The CDR3 sequence: CSARVGTGYYEQYF. CDR3 coding DNA: TGCAGTGCTAGAGTGGGGACAGGGTACTACGAGCAGTACTTC.

V gene TRBV6-5 combines with J gene TRBJ1-4; tentatively, D is TRBD1 (6 bases). The CDR3 totals 14 residues. Per the germline V gene, CDR1 is MNHEY and CDR2 is SVGAGI. V was trimmed by 5 bases and J by 6 bases, leaving 13 bases between them. The CDR3: CASSAMDSYEKLFF. CDR3 nucleotide sequence: TGTGCCAGCAGTGCCATGGACAGCTATGAAAAACTGTTTTTT.

This clonotype was found many times. This chain connects TRBV4-1 to TRBJ1-5; tentative D call: TRBD1 (5 bases). The CDR3 has 17 residues. CDR1 MGHRA and CDR2 YSYEKL come from the germline V gene. Trimming cost V 1 base and J 1 base, with 14 bases left between them. CDR3 nucleotide sequence: TGCGCCAGCAGCCAAGTAAGGGCAGGGCTGAGCAATCAGCCCCAGCATTTT. Amino acids: CASSQVRAGLSNQPQHF.

Comments on this clonotype: At one of its ends the junction is not consistent with the germline gene, which may arise from a read error. The rearrangement uses TRBV6-2 or TRBV6-3 and TRBJ1-5; D call uncertain. The CDR3 length is 15 residues. Germline V gives CDR1 MNHEY, CDR2 SVGEGT. CDR3 residues: CASSYISGSVQSQHF. The CDR3 DNA is TGTGCCAGCAGTTACATCTCGGGTTCCGTTCAGTCCCAGCATTTT.

This clonotype was found many times. The chain links TRBV2 to TRBJ2-2; D is undetermined. Trimming stripped 5 bases from V and 6 bases from J, with 4 bases between. Germline V lookup: CDR1 SNHLY, CDR2 FYNNEI. CDR3 length: 11 residues. CDR3 DNA sequence: TGTGCCAGCAGTCAGCCCGGGGAGCTGTTTTTT. As protein: CASSQPGELFF.

V is TRBV11-2 and J is TRBJ1-6; D not certain. V was trimmed by 5 bases and J by 0 bases, leaving 11 bases between them. This CDR3 contains 16 residues. Germline CDR1 and CDR2: SGHAT and FQNNGV. Here the CDR3 reads CASSVTLSSYNSPLHF. DNA of the CDR3: TGTGCCAGCAGCGTAACCCTAAGCTCCTATAATTCACCCCTCCACTTT.

CDR3 coding DNA: TGTGCCAGCAGGAAGGGTTACACTGAAGCTTTCTTT. Protein product: CASRKGYTEAFF. The chain recombines TRBV2 with TRBJ1-1; D not resolved. Trimming removed 6 bases at V and 3 bases at J, with 8 bases between. In germline, CDR1 is SNHLY, CDR2 FYNNEI. There are 12 residues in the CDR3.

This clonotype was picked up many times. The V call is TRBV6-6, the J call TRBJ1-2; TRBD1 agrees at 10 bases. V was clipped by 2 bases and J by 8 bases; unmatched bases: 8. Germline CDR1 reads MNHNY; CDR2 reads SVGAGI (reference sequence). The CDR3 is 15 amino acids. This CDR3 reads CASSYLNEGQGGYTF. The CDR3 region has the DNA TGTGCCAGCAGTTACCTAAATGAGGGACAGGGGGGCTACACCTTC.

With respect to this clonotype: Just one base apart from a much larger clone, this may be a read error. This rearrangement joins TRBV5-1 to TRBJ1-5; tentatively, D is TRBD1 (5 bases). Per germline, CDR1 SGHRS and CDR2 YFSETQ. V lost 3 bases, J lost 2 bases, and 12 bases lay in between. CDR3 length: 15 amino acids. The CDR3 sequence: CASSWDGGGNQPQHF. The CDR3 nucleotides are TGCGCCAGCAGCTGGGACGGAGGAGGCAATCAGCCCCAGCATTTT.

V usage is TRBV5-6 and J usage is TRBJ1-5; TRBD1 might be the D (5 bases). V was trimmed by 6 bases and J by 4 bases, leaving 11 bases between them. Germline CDR1 SGHDT, CDR2 YYEEEE. The CDR3 runs 13 residues. The CDR3 loop is CASIGGLNQPQHF. Here the CDR3 DNA reads TGTGCCAGCATCGGGGGTCTGAATCAGCCCCAGCATTTT.

This clonotype was observed a few times. The rearrangement uses TRBV2 and TRBJ2-2; 8 bases match TRBD2. The ends lost 10 bases at V and 0 bases at J; junction bases unmatched: 4. Germline V CDR1 and CDR2: SNHLY, FYNNEI. This CDR3 has 14 amino acids. DNA for the CDR3: TGTGCCAACCAAGCGGGGGCGAACACCGGGGAGCTGTTTTTT. Translation gives CANQAGANTGELFF.

V and J are TRBV10-2 and TRBJ1-2; D perhaps matches TRBD1 (5 bases). There are 16 residues in the CDR3. The germline gives CDR1 WSHSY, CDR2 SAAADI. V gave up 2 bases and J gave up 4 bases, with 17 bases separating them. The CDR3: CASSEPDNWLGYGYTF. The DNA for the CDR3 is TGCGCCAGCAGTGAGCCGGACAACTGGTTAGGCTATGGCTACACCTTC.

This clonotype has only one observation. This chain connects TRBV10-3 to TRBJ1-2; maybe TRBD1 (5 bases). This CDR3 region has 13 residues. V was pared by 10 bases and J by 6 bases, with 18 bases between. The germline gives CDR1 ENHRY, CDR2 SYGVKD. The CDR3 is CATTPFDSDGYTF. In DNA form, the CDR3 reads TGTGCCACCACCCCCTTCGACAGTGATGGCTACACCTTC.

This clonotype was found a few times. This rearrangement joins TRBV7-8 to TRBJ1-1; D is ambiguous. V lost 1 base and J lost 6, with 12 bases in between. The germline CDR1 and CDR2 sequences are SGHVS and FQNEAQ. The length of the CDR3 is 14 residues. The CDR3 protein is CASSLVRLGAEAFF. As DNA, the CDR3 is TGTGCCAGCAGCTTAGTCCGCCTCGGGGCTGAAGCTTTCTTT.

There are a few counts of this clonotype. This chain connects TRBV6-5 to TRBJ2-5; D is perhaps TRBD1 or TRBD2 (5 bases each). CDR1 and CDR2 from the germline V gene are MNHEY and SVGAGI. Trimming removed 5 bases at V and 4 bases at J, with 23 bases between. The CDR3 is made up of 17 amino acids. For the CDR3, the DNA is TGTGCCAGCAGTAGGGAGATGTCCGGGACCCCAGGAGAGACCCAGTACTTC. Amino acid sequence: CASSREMSGTPGETQYF.

The CDR3 is CAISVGTGIYEQYF. CDR3 nucleotide sequence: TGTGCCATCAGTGTAGGGACAGGGATCTACGAGCAGTACTTC. The rearrangement uses TRBV10-3 and TRBJ2-7; 9 nucleotides agree with TRBD1. The CDR3 covers 14 residues. Germline loops: CDR1 ENHRY, CDR2 SYGVKD. J gave up 3 bases and V 4 bases, and 4 bases lay outside the gene matches.

This clonotype was picked up many times. The rearrangement links TRBV6-5 to TRBJ1-3; D is perhaps TRBD1 (5 bases). The CDR3 runs to 14 residues. Trimming removed 5 bases at V and 2 bases at J, with 10 bases between. The V gene's germline CDR1 is MNHEY and CDR2 SVGAGI. The CDR3 region has the DNA TGTGCCAGCAGTGGATCAGGGACTGGAAACACCATATATTTT. Its protein is CASSGSGTGNTIYF.